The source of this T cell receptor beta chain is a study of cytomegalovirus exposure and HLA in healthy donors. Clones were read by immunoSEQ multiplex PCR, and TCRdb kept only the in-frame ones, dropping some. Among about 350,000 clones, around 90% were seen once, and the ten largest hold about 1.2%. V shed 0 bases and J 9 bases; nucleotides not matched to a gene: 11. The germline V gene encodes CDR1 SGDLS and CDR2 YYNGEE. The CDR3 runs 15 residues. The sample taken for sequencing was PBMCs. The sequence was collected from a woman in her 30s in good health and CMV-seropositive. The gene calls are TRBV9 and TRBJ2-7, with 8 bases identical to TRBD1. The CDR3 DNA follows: TGTGCCAGCAGCGTAGAAGGGAGGACAGGGCAAAGGCAGTACTTC. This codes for CASSVEGRTGQRQYF.